The 27 T cell receptor beta chains below all came from one sample that was sequenced in a study of T cell responses to AZD1222 COVID-19 vaccine. Using immunoSEQ multiplex PCR, the repertoire was profiled, and TCRdb retains in-frame clones only, with some absent. The profile shows tens of thousands of clones, 90% of them singletons. The sequenced sample was peripheral blood, obtained on day 0 of AZD1222 vaccination. The receptors here all came from an adult in good health.

The chain links TRBV27 to TRBJ1-2; TRBD1 matches at 8 bases. Germline CDR1 MNHEY, CDR2 SMNVEV (reference sequence). This CDR3 spans 15 amino acids. V trimming: 5 bases; J trimming: 0 bases; junction bases outside the gene matches: 5. The CDR3, as DNA: TGTGCCAGCAGTCCCGGGACAGGTACTAACTATGGCTACACCTTC. Amino acid sequence: CASSPGTGTNYGYTF.

The chain is built from TRBV27 and TRBJ1-5, with TRBD1 as a possible D gene (6 bases). The CDR3 is made up of 13 amino acids. The V end lost 6 bases, the J end lost 4 bases, and 10 bases lay between the germline ends. Looked up from germline, CDR1 is MNHEY and CDR2 is SMNVEV (reference sequence). CDR3 DNA sequence: TGTGCCAGCAGAACTGACAGGAATCAGCCCCAGCATTTT. Amino acids: CASRTDRNQPQHF.

The chain carries TRBV7-3 and TRBJ1-3; D is perhaps TRBD1 (6 bases). Between the trimmed V and J ends, which lost 2 bases and 3 bases, there was a span of 14 bases. CDR1 and CDR2 (germline): SGHTA, FQGTGA. This CDR3 comprises 16 residues. The DNA for the CDR3 is TGTGCCAGCAGCTTATTTGGGACATCAAGTGGAAACACCATATATTTT. This encodes CASSLFGTSSGNTIYF.

The chain couples TRBV11-3 to TRBJ2-6, with TRBD1 matching over 8 bases. V shed 5 bases, J shed 0 bases, and the junction held 6 bases outside the gene matches. Germline CDR1 SGHNT, CDR2 YENEEA. This CDR3 has 17 residues. Here the CDR3 DNA reads TGTGCCAGCAGCCCTCGACAGGGGAGCTCTGGGGCCAACGTCCTGACTTTC. Translating it yields CASSPRQGSSGANVLTF.

This clone appeared a single time. The gene calls are TRBV24-1 and TRBJ1-6; 10 bases fit TRBD1. V trimming: 3 bases; J trimming: 0 bases; junction bases outside the gene matches: 13. CDR3 length: 21 amino acids. CDR1 is KGHDR and CDR2 is SFDVKD in the germline V gene. The CDR3 is CATSDLRPGTGATSYNSPLHF. The CDR3 DNA is TGTGCCACCAGTGATCTCCGTCCCGGGACAGGGGCGACCTCCTATAATTCACCCCTCCACTTT.

CDR3 nucleotide sequence: TGCAGTGCAGTAGGCGCGTCTGGCTACACCTTC. It translates to CSAVGASGYTF. J is TRBJ1-2 and V is TRBV20-1; D is uncertain. CDR1 is DFQATT and CDR2 is SNEGSKA in the germline V gene (reference sequence). V lost 6 bases and J lost 7, with 12 bases in between. The CDR3 contains 11 residues.

V is TRBV11-3 and J is TRBJ2-3; D is tentatively TRBD1 or TRBD2 (5 bases each). Trimming cost V 5 bases and J 2 bases, with 17 bases left between them. Germline assignment: CDR1 SGHNT and CDR2 YENEEA. This CDR3 is 16 amino acids long. CDR3 DNA: TGTGCCAGCAGCCCCCCTACCGGGGCCATCACAGATACGCAGTATTTT. It translates to CASSPPTGAITDTQYF.

This chain links TRBV3-1 (or the pseudogene TRBV3-2) with TRBJ2-5; D is possibly TRBD2 (5 bases). CDR3 length equals 16 residues. The V end lost 4 bases, the J end lost 5 bases, and 20 bases lay between the germline ends. In germline, CDR1 is LGHDT, CDR2 YNNKEL (reference sequence). The CDR3 coding sequence is TGTGCCAGCAGCCCCCCCCACGGCAGGCGCGGGGAGACCCAGTACTTC. Translation: CASSPPHGRRGETQYF.

The J gene is TRBJ2-7, the V gene TRBV19, with 8 positions matching TRBD1. Looked up from germline, CDR1 is LNHDA and CDR2 is SQIVND (reference sequence). V shed 6 bases and J 6 bases; nucleotides not matched to a gene: 4. CDR3 size: 12 residues. In DNA form, the CDR3 reads TGTGCCAGTAGCAGGGGGCTCAGCGAGCAGTACTTC. This translates into CASSRGLSEQYF. The full variable domain, completed using reference TRBV19 and TRBJ2-7, is DGGITQSPKYLFRKEGQNVTLSCEQNLNHDAMYWYRQDPGQGLRLIYYSQIVNDFQKGDIAEGYSVSREKKESFPLTVTSAQKNPTAFYLCASSRGLSEQYFGPGTRLTVT.

The genes are TRBV7-8 and TRBJ1-5; no definite D call. CDR1 is SGHVS, CDR2 FQNEAQ, per germline. V lost 1 base to trimming and J lost 8 bases, with 9 bases between them. This CDR3 spans 13 amino acids. CDR3 residues: CASSLEGWEPQHF. In DNA form, the CDR3 reads TGTGCCAGCAGCTTAGAGGGCTGGGAGCCCCAGCATTTT.

This clone is a singleton in its sample. The chain uses TRBV30 and TRBJ1-6; D uncertain. Germline CDR1 and CDR2: GTSNPN and SVGIG (reference sequence). The CDR3 has 17 residues. V lost 0 bases to trimming and J lost 7 bases, with 19 bases between them. The CDR3 spells CAWSVRGGGFRNSPLHF. The DNA for the CDR3 is TGTGCCTGGAGTGTACGGGGTGGAGGTTTTAGGAATTCACCCCTCCACTTT.

The chain's CDR3 is CASSPQGNLNTEAFF. In DNA, the CDR3 is TGTGCCAGTAGTCCCCAGGGTAACCTGAACACTGAAGCTTTCTTT. The V gene is TRBV19, the J gene TRBJ1-1; maybe TRBD1 (5 bases). Germline V gene lookup returns CDR1 LNHDA and CDR2 SQIVND (reference sequence). V was clipped by 5 bases and J by 0 bases, with 13 bases between them. The CDR3 is made up of 15 amino acids.

The genes are TRBV24-1 and TRBJ2-1, with D tentatively TRBD1 or TRBD2 (5 bases each). Germline assignment: CDR1 KGHDR and CDR2 SFDVKD. This CDR3 has 15 residues. Trimming cost V 6 bases and J 4 bases, with 15 bases left between them. CDR3 DNA: TGTGCCACCAGTACGGGGACGTCAAGGTACAATGAGCAGTTCTTC. Its translation is CATSTGTSRYNEQFF.

For the CDR3, the DNA is TGCGCCAGCAGAACAAACACCGGGGAGCTGTTTTTT. Its protein product is CASRTNTGELFF. The rearrangement uses TRBV5-1 and TRBJ2-2; D unclear. In germline, CDR1 is SGHRS, CDR2 YFSETQ. V lost 5 bases and J 2 bases, leaving 4 bases between the germline ends. The CDR3 is 12 residues long.

The rearrangement uses TRBV7-2 and TRBJ1-4; 9 bases fit TRBD1. Per the germline V gene, CDR1 is SGHTA and CDR2 is FQGNSA. The CDR3 is 15 residues long. The ends lost 2 bases at V and 8 bases at J; junction bases unmatched: 6. CDR3: CASSLNTGGREKLFF. The CDR3 region has the DNA TGTGCCAGCAGCTTAAATACAGGGGGCAGGGAAAAACTGTTTTTT.

The rearrangement links TRBV25-1 to TRBJ2-1, with 11 bases lining up with TRBD2. Germline lookup yields CDR1 MGHDK and CDR2 SYGVNS. There are 18 residues in the CDR3. Losses at the gene ends were 6 bases for V and 0 bases for J; bases not matched to a gene: 10. CDR3 nucleotides: TGTGCCAGCAGAGGGGGACTAGCGGAGGGGAGCTCCTACAATGAGCAGTTCTTC. Translating gives CASRGGLAEGSSYNEQFF.

The chain employs TRBV24-1 and TRBJ1-1; TRBD1 is a possible D gene (5 bases). Germline lookup yields CDR1 KGHDR and CDR2 SFDVKD. The CDR3 runs to 13 residues. Trimming removed 7 bases from V and 4 bases from J, with 12 bases in between. In nucleotides, the CDR3 is TGTGCCACCAGGGACACAGCAACCACTGAAGCTTTCTTT. As protein: CATRDTATTEAFF.

The CDR3 region has the DNA TGTGCCAGCAGCGTAATCCAAGAGACCCAGTACTTC. Its translation: CASSVIQETQYF. V is TRBV7-9 and J is TRBJ2-5; D is unresolved. Germline values: CDR1 SEHNR, CDR2 FQNEAQ (reference sequence). V was pared by 5 bases and J by 1 base, with 5 bases between. CDR3 length: 12 residues.

V usage is TRBV4-1 and J usage is TRBJ2-6, with TRBD1 matching over 7 bases. The CDR3 sequence is 15 residues long. The germline V gene encodes CDR1 MGHRA and CDR2 YSYEKL. V dropped 4 bases and J dropped 0; count of bases not matched to a gene: 0. The CDR3: CASSRDSSGANVLTF. Written as DNA, the CDR3 is TGCGCCAGCAGCCGGGACAGCTCTGGGGCCAACGTCCTGACTTTC.

The chain joins TRBV18 to TRBJ1-5; D not resolved. CDR1 and CDR2 (germline): KGHSH, LQKENI. Trimming cost V 3 bases and J 4 bases, with 7 bases left between them. The CDR3 is 13 residues long. CDR3 bases: TGTGCCAGCTCACCGGGCGTAAATCAGCCCCAGCATTTT. Its protein is CASSPGVNQPQHF.

This clone was detected only a few times. This chain connects TRBV11-1 to TRBJ2-5; no reliable D call. Germline CDR1 reads SGHAT; CDR2 reads FQDESV (reference sequence). V lost 5 bases and J lost 5, with 9 bases in between. The CDR3 contains 12 residues. CDR3 nucleotides: TGTGCCAGCAGCCCACGGACGGAGACCCAGTACTTC. As protein: CASSPRTETQYF. The complete variable domain, with remaining parts taken from reference TRBV11-1 and TRBJ2-5, reads EAEVAQSPRYKITEKSQAVAFWCDPISGHATLYWYRQILGQGPELLVQFQDESVVDDSQLPKDRFSAERLKGVDSTLKIQPAELGDSAMYLCASSPRTETQYFGPGTRLLVL.

This chain links TRBV29-1 with TRBJ1-1, with TRBD1 matching 9 bases. Germline trimming cut 7 bases from V and 1 base from J; bases unmatched to any gene: 7. The germline V gene encodes CDR1 SQVTM and CDR2 ANQGSEA. The CDR3 loop spans 14 amino acids. The CDR3 sequence is CSGVPGQGNTEAFF. The CDR3 nucleotides read TGCAGCGGGGTTCCGGGACAGGGGAACACTGAAGCTTTCTTT.

The genes are TRBV3-1 (or the pseudogene TRBV3-2) and TRBJ2-3, with 8 bases aligning to TRBD1. The junction had 10 bases not matched to a gene; V was cut back by 2 bases and J by 3 bases. Germline V gene sequence: CDR1 LGHDT, CDR2 YNNKEL (reference sequence). The CDR3 is 17 residues long. CDR3 in amino acids: CASSQPFDRGMTDTQYF. The DNA for the CDR3 is TGTGCCAGCAGCCAACCATTTGACAGGGGTATGACAGATACGCAGTATTTT.

The chain employs TRBV19 and TRBJ1-1, with D perhaps matching TRBD1 (6 bases). V lost 5 bases to trimming and J lost 5 bases, with 18 bases between them. The CDR3 is 15 amino acids. In germline, CDR1 is LNHDA, CDR2 SQIVND (reference sequence). The CDR3 loop is CASSFAQGIFTEAFF. The CDR3, as DNA: TGTGCCAGTAGTTTCGCACAGGGAATTTTTACTGAAGCTTTCTTT.

The V gene is TRBV4-2, the J gene TRBJ2-1, with TRBD2 as a possible D gene (6 bases). The V and J ends lost 2 bases and 0 bases respectively, with 11 bases between them. CDR3 length: 16 amino acids. Germline loops: CDR1 LGHNA, CDR2 YNFKEQ. The CDR3 bases are TGTGCCAGCAGCCAAATAGCGGAAAGCTCCTACAATGAGCAGTTCTTC. Translating it yields CASSQIAESSYNEQFF.

This clone was picked up one time. The CDR3, as DNA: TGCGCCAGCAGCTCGGGGCCCGGGGAGGGTGAGCAGTTCTTC. The encoded protein is CASSSGPGEGEQFF. The chain combines TRBV5-1 with TRBJ2-1; 7 bases fit TRBD2. Germline CDR1 reads SGHRS; CDR2 reads YFSETQ. The CDR3 runs 14 residues. The V gene end was trimmed by 3 bases and the J gene end by 9 bases; junction bases not matched to a gene: 9.

The chain joins TRBV7-2 to TRBJ2-7; no clear D gene. CDR1 is SGHTA, CDR2 FQGNSA, per germline. The CDR3 contains 15 residues. Trimming pared 1 base from V and 3 bases from J, leaving 13 bases between. The CDR3 bases are TGTGCCAGCAGCTTAGAAGGGTCCGGCCTCTACGAGCAGTACTTC. Residues: CASSLEGSGLYEQYF. The variable domain in full, with the rest retrieved from reference TRBV7-2 and TRBJ2-7, is GAGVSQSPSNKVTEKGKDVELRCDPISGHTALYWYRQSLGQGLEFLIYFQGNSAPDKSGLPSDRFSAERTGGSVSTLTIQRTQQEDSAVYLCASSLEGSGLYEQYFGPGTRLTVT.